The present TCR beta chain was sequenced within a study of blood T cell repertoires in COVID-19. In the study's own analysis: Amplified reference gene primers provided the basis for estimating nucleated cell counts. TCRdb's table, derived via immunoSEQ multiplex PCR, lists solely in-frame clones and lacks some. From that table come the V and J calls and clone size; the DNA was used to work out D and trimming. The sample shows some 250,000 clones, under 90% of them seen only once. With V trimmed by 3 bases and J by 4 bases, 4 bases remained unmatched. CDR3 length: 14 amino acids. In germline, CDR1 is SGHNT, CDR2 YYREEE (reference sequence).

This clonotype was sampled from a man aged 55 to 69 with acute or convalescent COVID-19. V and J are TRBV5-4 and TRBJ2-3; 8 nucleotides line up with TRBD1. What was sequenced was peripheral blood. CDR3 coding DNA: TGTGCCAGCAGCTCACACAGGGGGTCAGATACGCAGTATTTT. It codes for CASSSHRGSDTQYF.